Sequencing of this T cell receptor (beta chain) was carried out in a study of human T cells and chemical hapten exposure. Time point in this sample: pre-sensitization, week 0. As to treatment: therapeutic diphenylcyclopropenone sensitization with weekly scalp DPC. Findings of the study overall: Large CDR3 similarity clusters arose significantly more often from expanded TCRs than from controls.

The library attached unique molecular identifiers to individual cDNA molecules. TCRdb reanalysed the RACE reads using MiXCR and keeps one entry per CDR3 protein. The sample holds 380,000 or so distinct CDR3 sequences, over 5% seen once. Points on this clonotype: Its antigen is not identified.

Unmatched junction bases numbered 10, after V lost 4 bases and J lost 8 bases. This CDR3 contains 15 residues. Per the germline V gene, CDR1 is SGHTA and CDR2 is FQGTGA. This clonotype was sampled from a woman under 30 with alopecia areata. Some clones in this sample may be carry-over from other donors' samples. Sequenced here: whole blood, sampled in connection with sensitization to the hapten diphenylcyclopropenone (DPC). V and J are TRBV7-3 and TRBJ2-1, with TRBD2 matching 8 bases. CDR3 DNA: TGTGCCAGCAGCTCCTTGGCGGGGGGCCCCCATGAGCAGTTCTTC. Its protein product is CASSSLAGGPHEQFF.